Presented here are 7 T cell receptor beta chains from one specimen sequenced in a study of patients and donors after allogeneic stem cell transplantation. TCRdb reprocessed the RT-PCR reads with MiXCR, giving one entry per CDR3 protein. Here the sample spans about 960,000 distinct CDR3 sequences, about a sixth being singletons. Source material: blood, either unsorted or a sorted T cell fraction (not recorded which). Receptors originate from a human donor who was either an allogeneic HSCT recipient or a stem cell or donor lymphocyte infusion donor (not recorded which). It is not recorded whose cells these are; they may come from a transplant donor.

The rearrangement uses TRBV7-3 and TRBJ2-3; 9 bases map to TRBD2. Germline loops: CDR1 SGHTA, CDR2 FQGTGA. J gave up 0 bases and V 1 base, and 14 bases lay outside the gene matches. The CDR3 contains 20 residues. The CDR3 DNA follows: TGTGCCAGCAGCTTAATCTCCTTGGCTAGCGGGACCACTAGCACAGATACGCAGTATTTT. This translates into CASSLISLASGTTSTDTQYF.

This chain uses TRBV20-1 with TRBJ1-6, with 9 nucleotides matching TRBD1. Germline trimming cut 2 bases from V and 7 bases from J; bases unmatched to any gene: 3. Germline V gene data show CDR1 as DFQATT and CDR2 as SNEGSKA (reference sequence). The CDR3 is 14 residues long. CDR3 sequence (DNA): TGCAGTGCTAGACGACAGGGGGGGAATTCACCCCTCCACTTT. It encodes CSARRQGGNSPLHF.

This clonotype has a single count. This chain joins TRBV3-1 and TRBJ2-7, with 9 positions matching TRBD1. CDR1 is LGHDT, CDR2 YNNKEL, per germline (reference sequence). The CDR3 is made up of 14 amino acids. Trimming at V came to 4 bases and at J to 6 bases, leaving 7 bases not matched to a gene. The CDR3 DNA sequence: TGTGCCAGCAGCCGGGACAGGGTGACGGTCGAGCAGTACTTC. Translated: CASSRDRVTVEQYF.

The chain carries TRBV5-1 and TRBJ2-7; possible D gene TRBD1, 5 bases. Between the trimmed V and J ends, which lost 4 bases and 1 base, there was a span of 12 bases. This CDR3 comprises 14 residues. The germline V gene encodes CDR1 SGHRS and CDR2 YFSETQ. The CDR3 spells CASSPFTGSYEQYF. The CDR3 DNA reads TGCGCCAGCAGCCCCTTTACAGGATCCTACGAGCAGTACTTC.

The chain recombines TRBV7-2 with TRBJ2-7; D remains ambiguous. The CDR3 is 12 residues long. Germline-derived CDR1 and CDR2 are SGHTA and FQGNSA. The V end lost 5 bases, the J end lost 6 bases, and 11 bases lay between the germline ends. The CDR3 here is CASSLAAPEQYF. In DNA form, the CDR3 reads TGTGCCAGCAGCCTCGCGGCCCCCGAGCAGTACTTC.

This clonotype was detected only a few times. CDR3 region: CATSDPDREQFF. In DNA, the CDR3 is TGTGCCACCAGTGATCCGGACAGAGAGCAGTTCTTC. The chain employs TRBV24-1 and TRBJ2-1; possible D gene TRBD1, 6 bases. V shed 3 bases and J shed 10 bases, with 9 bases lying between them. Germline-derived CDR1 and CDR2 are KGHDR and SFDVKD. The CDR3 has 12 amino acids.

This CDR3 is CATSEKTGPGYEQYF. CDR3 sequence (DNA): TGTGCCACCAGTGAGAAGACAGGTCCCGGCTACGAGCAGTACTTC. The chain has TRBV24-1 and TRBJ2-7; weak D call: TRBD1 (6 bases). CDR3 size: 15 residues. Deletions cut 4 bases from V and 3 bases from J, with 15 bases between. CDR1 and CDR2 (germline): KGHDR, SFDVKD.